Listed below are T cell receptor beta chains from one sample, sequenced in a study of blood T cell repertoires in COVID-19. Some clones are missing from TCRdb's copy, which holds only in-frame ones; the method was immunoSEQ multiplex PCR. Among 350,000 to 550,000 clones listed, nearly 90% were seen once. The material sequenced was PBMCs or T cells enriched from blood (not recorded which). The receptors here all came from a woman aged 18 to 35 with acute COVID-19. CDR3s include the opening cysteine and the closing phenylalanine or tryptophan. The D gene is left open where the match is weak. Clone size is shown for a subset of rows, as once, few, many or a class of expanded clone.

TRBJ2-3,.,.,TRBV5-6,CASSLAGLINTDTQYF,TGTGCCAGCAGCTTGGCCGGACTAATCAACACAGATACGCAGTATTTT
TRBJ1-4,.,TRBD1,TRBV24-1,CATSDPRTGPNEKLFF,TGTGCCACCAGTGACCCCCGGACAGGACCAAATGAAAAACTGTTTTTT
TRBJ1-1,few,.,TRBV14,CASSQVQGITEAFF,TGTGCCAGCAGCCAAGTTCAGGGTATCACTGAAGCTTTCTTT
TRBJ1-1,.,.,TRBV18,CASSPRGTRNTEAFF,TGTGCCAGCTCACCACGAGGGACAAGAAACACTGAAGCTTTCTTT
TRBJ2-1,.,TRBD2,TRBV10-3,CAIRGLGPYNEQFF,TGTGCCATCAGGGGACTAGGTCCCTACAATGAGCAGTTCTTC
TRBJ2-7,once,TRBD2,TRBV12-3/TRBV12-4,CASSTTGTSVF,TGTGCCAGCAGTACCACCGGGACTAGCGTCTTC
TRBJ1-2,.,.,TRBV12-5,CASGSSAPKGGHHGYTF,TGTGCTAGTGGTTCCTCCGCCCCCAAGGGAGGACATCATGGCTACACCTTC
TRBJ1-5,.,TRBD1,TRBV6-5,CASRRQGVGNQPQHF,TGTGCCAGCAGGAGACAGGGGGTAGGCAATCAGCCCCAGCATTTT
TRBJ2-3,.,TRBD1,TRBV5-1,CASSLEDRTDTQYF,TGCGCCAGCAGCTTGGAGGACAGGACAGATACGCAGTATTTT
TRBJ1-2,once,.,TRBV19,CASRPDSPYGYTF,TGTGCCAGTAGACCCGACAGTCCCTATGGCTACACCTTC
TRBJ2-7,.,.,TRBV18,CASSPSQGRYYEQYF,TGTGCCAGCTCACCAAGCCAGGGGCGCTACTACGAGCAGTACTTC
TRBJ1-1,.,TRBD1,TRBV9,CASSVRGDRSNTEAFF,TGTGCCAGCAGCGTCCGAGGGGACAGATCGAACACTGAAGCTTTCTTT
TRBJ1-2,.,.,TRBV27,CASSLQVGGYTF,TGTGCCAGCAGTCTCCAGGTGGGTGGCTACACCTTC
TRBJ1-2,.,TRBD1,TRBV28,CASSSSGAGGNGGYTF,TGTGCCAGCAGTTCGTCGGGGGCAGGGGGCAACGGTGGCTACACCTTC
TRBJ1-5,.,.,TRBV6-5,CATSPPVQPQHF,TGTGCCACCTCCCCGCCGGTTCAGCCCCAGCATTTT
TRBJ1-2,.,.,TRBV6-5,CASSYPGGYTF,TGTGCCAGCAGTTACCCGGGAGGCTACACCTTC
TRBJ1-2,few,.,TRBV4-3,CASSQYTSYGYTF,TGCGCCAGCAGCCAGTACACCAGCTATGGCTACACCTTC
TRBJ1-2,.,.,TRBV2,CASSGRSGLSAF,TGTGCCAGCAGTGGTCGTAGTGGTCTCAGCGCCTTC
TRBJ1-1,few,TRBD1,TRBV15,CATSRGQGDTEAFF,TGTGCCACCAGCAGAGGGCAGGGGGATACTGAAGCTTTCTTT
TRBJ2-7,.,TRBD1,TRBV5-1,CASSEEQGAYEQYF,TGCGCCAGCAGCGAGGAACAGGGGGCTTACGAGCAGTACTTC
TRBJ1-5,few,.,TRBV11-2,CASSLSRGDNQPQHF,TGTGCCAGCAGCTTATCCAGGGGCGACAATCAGCCCCAGCATTTT
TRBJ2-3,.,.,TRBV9,CASRGVADTQYF,TGTGCCAGCAGAGGGGTGGCAGATACGCAGTATTTT
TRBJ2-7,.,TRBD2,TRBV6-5,CASNDSGGRGEQYF,TGTGCCAGCAACGATTCGGGAGGTCGGGGGGAGCAGTACTTC
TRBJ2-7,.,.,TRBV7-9,CASSSKVGGLVTYEQYF,TGTGCCAGCAGCTCGAAGGTTGGAGGCCTGGTTACCTACGAGCAGTACTTC
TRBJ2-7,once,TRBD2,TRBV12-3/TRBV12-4,CATGRDSHEQYF,TGTGCCACCGGGAGGGACTCCCACGAGCAGTACTTC
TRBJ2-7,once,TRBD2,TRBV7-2,CASSLLAGGYEQYF,TGTGCCAGCAGCTTACTAGCGGGAGGCTACGAGCAGTACTTC
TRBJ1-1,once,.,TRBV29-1,CSVGGSEAFF,TGCAGCGTTGGCGGGAGTGAAGCTTTCTTT
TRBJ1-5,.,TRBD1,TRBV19,CASSIVRTGEQPQHF,TGTGCCAGTAGTATAGTTAGGACAGGGGAACAGCCCCAGCATTTT
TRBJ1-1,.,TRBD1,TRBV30,CAWSQGGTEAFF,TGTGCCTGGAGCCAGGGGGGCACTGAAGCTTTCTTT